This TCR beta chain was found in a study of T-cell memory formation after mild COVID-19. As for the study in general: Across donors, TCR clusters were largely donor specific.

5'RACE with constant-segment primers yielded barcoded, UMI-tagged TCR alpha and TCR beta cDNA libraries. MiXCR was run by TCRdb on the 5' RACE reads, yielding one entry per CDR3 protein. The sample lists around 440,000 distinct CDR3 sequences, roughly 20% occurring once. Study observations and caveats: Clones shrinking from day 15 to 85 showed even CD4/CD8 mixes; later expanders tilted CD4+. CM and EM subsets held most contracting CD4+ clones; EMRA held CD8+ ones.

Details on this clonotype: The antigen remains unidentified.

Trimming shortened V by 4 bases and J by 0 bases, and 9 bases separated the two germline ends. The CDR3 sequence is 14 residues long. Germline V gives CDR1 LGHNA, CDR2 YNFKEQ. Sequencing was done on a sample of PBMCs or a T cell subset sorted from them (not recorded which). This TCR was sampled from an adult woman who had mild COVID-19 (a few samples of this study predate the infection). Cell type and time point are not known. This rearrangement joins TRBV4-2 to TRBJ1-2; D uncertain. For the CDR3, the DNA is TGTGCCAGCAGCCCGCGGATAGCTAACTATGGCTACACCTTC. This sequence encodes CASSPRIANYGYTF.